These 17 T cell receptor beta chains originate from one sample sequenced in a study of response to subunit inactivated influenza vaccine. TCRdb called the RT-PCR reads again in MiXCR, with one record for every CDR3 protein. In the table there are a few hundred thousand distinct CDR3 sequences, about 20% of which are singletons. The sequencing here drew on PBMCs from blood, taken 21 months after vaccination. The origin of the receptors is a man aged 50 to 75 who received an inactivated influenza vaccine.

This clonotype was counted only a few times. The V call is TRBV20-1, the J call TRBJ2-3; 9 bases align to TRBD2. The CDR3 is made up of 15 amino acids. V was clipped by 0 bases and J by 3 bases; unmatched bases: 4. From germline, CDR1 is DFQATT and CDR2 SNEGSKA (reference sequence). As DNA, the CDR3 is TGCAGTGCTAGAGATGGCGGGGGGGTGACAGATACGCAGTATTTT. It codes for CSARDGGGVTDTQYF.

The chain employs TRBV4-2 and TRBJ2-2; TRBD2 matches at 11 bases. J lost 5 bases, V lost 1 base, and 3 bases had no gene match. The CDR3 runs to 16 residues. In germline, CDR1 is LGHNA, CDR2 YNFKEQ. CDR3 sequence (DNA): TGTGCCAGCAGCCAAGCGCCTAGCGGGGGGACCGGGGAGCTGTTTTTT. This sequence encodes CASSQAPSGGTGELFF.

This clonotype has a count of ten or more. The chain links TRBV20-1 to TRBJ1-6; a possible D gene is TRBD1 (5 bases). The germline V gene has CDR1 DFQATT and CDR2 SNEGSKA (reference sequence). The CDR3 has 20 residues. V lost 1 base and J 0 bases, leaving 22 bases between the germline ends. The CDR3 DNA is TGCAGTGCTAGAGGAGGGGAGGGCCGATCACTTAGCTCCTATAATTCACCCCTCCACTTT. Translation gives CSARGGEGRSLSSYNSPLHF.

This clonotype has only a few counts. This rearrangement joins TRBV29-1 to TRBJ2-3, with a tentative D call TRBD2 (6 bases). Deletions cut 0 bases from V and 7 bases from J, with 11 bases between. The CDR3 sequence is 13 residues long. The V gene's germline CDR1 is SQVTM and CDR2 ANQGSEA. In DNA, the CDR3 is TGCAGCGTTGAAGACTCGCGCGGGAATACGCAGTATTTT. It encodes CSVEDSRGNTQYF.

DNA of the CDR3: TGCAGCGTTGATCAGGGAACAGATACGCAGTATTTT. Its protein is CSVDQGTDTQYF. V usage is TRBV29-1 and J usage is TRBJ2-3; D might be TRBD1 (5 bases). CDR1 is SQVTM, CDR2 ANQGSEA, per germline. Trimming stripped 3 bases from V and 3 bases from J, with 7 bases between. The CDR3 runs 12 residues.

The chain has TRBV4-3 and TRBJ2-2; TRBD2 aligns across 8 bases. The CDR3 sequence is 19 residues long. CDR1 is LGHNA and CDR2 is YSLEER in the germline V gene. With 1 base clipped from V and 6 bases from J, the junction kept 16 bases outside the gene matches. CDR3 residues: CASSQGSDSGLAPSGELFF. For the CDR3, the DNA is TGCGCCAGCAGCCAAGGCTCCGATAGCGGACTAGCCCCATCCGGGGAGCTGTTTTTT.

The CDR3 sequence is CASSPWTGGTNTEAFF. The CDR3 DNA follows: TGTGCCAGCAGCCCTTGGACAGGGGGAACGAACACTGAAGCTTTCTTT. V and J are TRBV11-2 and TRBJ1-1, with 10 bases aligning to TRBD1. The ends lost 5 bases at V and 1 base at J; junction bases unmatched: 7. Germline CDR1 is SGHAT and CDR2 is FQNNGV. The CDR3 consists of 16 residues. Using reference TRBV11-2 and TRBJ1-1 for the parts outside the CDR3, the full variable domain is EAGVAQSPRYKIIEKRQSVAFWCNPISGHATLYWYQQILGQGPKLLIQFQNNGVVDDSQLPKDRFSAERLKGVDSTLKIQPAKLEDSAVYLCASSPWTGGTNTEAFFGQGTRLTVV.

This clonotype was counted only a few times. The chain combines TRBV29-1 with TRBJ1-2; 7 nucleotides agree with TRBD1. CDR3 length: 12 amino acids. V shed 5 bases, J shed 7 bases, and the junction held 7 bases outside the gene matches. From germline, CDR1 is SQVTM and CDR2 ANQGSEA. CDR3 DNA sequence: TGCAGCGTTATTCAGGGGGTTTCTGGCTACACCTTC. This gives the protein CSVIQGVSGYTF.

This clonotype showed up just a few times. The V call is TRBV6-1, the J call TRBJ1-5; no definite D call. This CDR3 region has 15 residues. Germline CDR1 is MNHNS and CDR2 is SASEGT. With 3 bases removed from V and 4 bases from J, the gap between germline ends came to 13 bases. In DNA form, the CDR3 reads TGTGCCAGCAGTGACCGGGTCCAGACAAATCAGCCCCAGCATTTT. Its protein product is CASSDRVQTNQPQHF.

This chain joins TRBV12-3 or TRBV12-4 and TRBJ1-2; no clear D. V lost 3 bases and J 5 bases, leaving 13 bases between the germline ends. CDR3 length: 14 amino acids. In DNA, the CDR3 is TGTGCCAGCAGTTTTCAAACGACGGAGTATGGCTACACCTTC. It codes for CASSFQTTEYGYTF.

The rearrangement joins TRBV20-1 to TRBJ1-1; D may be TRBD1 (6 bases). CDR3 size: 13 residues. Germline-derived CDR1 and CDR2 are DFQATT and SNEGSKA (reference sequence). V lost 4 bases and J lost 1, with 10 bases in between. Here the CDR3 DNA reads TGCAGTGCTACCGGACAGTCGAACACTGAAGCTTTCTTT. Amino acids: CSATGQSNTEAFF.

This clonotype was picked up a small number of times. The rearrangement uses TRBV20-1 and TRBJ2-1; maybe TRBD2 (6 bases). Germline V gene data show CDR1 as DFQATT and CDR2 as SNEGSKA (reference sequence). Deletions cut 0 bases from V and 6 bases from J, with 15 bases between. This CDR3 region has 15 residues. The DNA of the CDR3 is TGCAGTGCTAGAGATCACGGGAGACGAGGCAATGAGCAGTTCTTC. It translates to CSARDHGRRGNEQFF.

This chain joins TRBV19 and TRBJ1-2; possible D gene TRBD1, 5 bases. Germline V lookup: CDR1 LNHDA, CDR2 SQIVND (reference sequence). The length of the CDR3 is 13 residues. V lost 7 bases to trimming and J lost 9 bases, with 18 bases between them. CDR3 region: CASMIPRDGSYTF. The CDR3 DNA sequence: TGTGCCAGTATGATCCCCCGGGACGGAAGCTACACCTTC.

V is TRBV11-1 and J is TRBJ2-5; TRBD2 matches at 12 bases. Germline-derived CDR1 and CDR2 are SGHAT and FQDESV (reference sequence). The CDR3 consists of 15 residues. The junction had 6 bases not matched to a gene; V was cut back by 6 bases and J by 4 bases. The CDR3 here is CASRPTSGRTETQYF. The CDR3 bases are TGTGCCAGCAGGCCGACTAGCGGGAGAACAGAGACCCAGTACTTC.

The V call is TRBV12-3 or TRBV12-4, the J call TRBJ2-2, with no clear D. The CDR3 runs to 12 residues. Deletions cut 5 bases from V and 10 bases from J, with 11 bases between. CDR3 DNA: TGTGCCAGCAGTAAGAACAAGGAGGAGCTGTTTTTT. Its protein is CASSKNKEELFF.

This clonotype occurred a few times. The chain employs TRBV20-1 and TRBJ2-7; D is unresolved. This CDR3 contains 12 residues. CDR1 and CDR2 from the germline V gene are DFQATT and SNEGSKA (reference sequence). V was cut by 3 bases and J by 3 bases, with 9 bases left in between. In DNA form, the CDR3 reads TGCAGTGCTAGCCCAACGATCTACGAGCAGTACTTC. As protein: CSASPTIYEQYF.

The chain uses TRBV6-2 or TRBV6-3 and TRBJ1-3; tentatively, D is TRBD1 (6 bases). V lost 0 bases and J lost 1, with 19 bases in between. Germline CDR1 is MNHEY and CDR2 is SVGEGT. This CDR3 has 19 residues. CDR3 residues: CASSYSTDSTIISGNTIYF. The CDR3 coding sequence is TGTGCCAGCAGTTACTCGACGGACAGCACCATCATTTCTGGAAACACCATATATTTT.